The 12 T cell receptor beta chains given below trace back to one sample, sequenced in a study of OX40 agonist ivuxolimab in advanced cancers. Assay: immunoSEQ multiplex PCR; the TCRdb copy retains only in-frame clones and omits some. The table records tens of thousands of clones, 60% to 80% of them present only once. The sample was CD4+ or CD8+ T cells sorted from blood, taken in a trial of the OX40 agonist ivuxolimab. These receptors were obtained from an adult with an advanced solid tumor such as melanoma, head and neck, liver or kidney cancer.

V usage is TRBV7-3 and J usage is TRBJ2-3, with 7 bases identical to TRBD2. Germline V CDR1 and CDR2: SGHTA, FQGTGA. CDR3 length: 14 residues. V shed 4 bases and J 1 base; nucleotides not matched to a gene: 2. The CDR3 sequence is CASSSTSGTDTQYF. In nucleotides, the CDR3 is TGTGCCAGCAGCTCCACTAGCGGCACAGATACGCAGTATTTT.

The rearrangement links TRBV29-1 to TRBJ2-3, with D hard to call. V lost 4 bases, J lost 0 bases, and 11 bases lay in between. The CDR3 length is 14 residues. Germline loops: CDR1 SQVTM, CDR2 ANQGSEA. The CDR3 loop reads CSVGHPDSTDTQYF. The CDR3 DNA sequence: TGCAGCGTTGGGCATCCGGACAGCACAGATACGCAGTATTTT.

The chain employs TRBV7-9 and TRBJ2-5, with 7 nucleotides matching TRBD2. CDR3 length: 14 residues. With V trimmed by 5 bases and J by 3 bases, 6 bases remained unmatched. Per the germline V gene, CDR1 is SEHNR and CDR2 is FQNEAQ (reference sequence). The chain's CDR3 is CASSGGGREETQYF. The CDR3 region has the DNA TGTGCCAGCAGCGGCGGCGGGAGAGAAGAGACCCAGTACTTC.

This chain links TRBV5-8 with TRBJ1-1, with D possibly being TRBD1 (5 bases). The germline gives CDR1 SGHTS, CDR2 YDEGEE. The CDR3 spans 15 residues. V was pared by 8 bases and J by 4 bases, with 21 bases between. The CDR3 coding sequence is TGTGCCAGTCGGTGGGGGGGTCTGATGGGCACTGAAGCTTTCTTT. This gives the protein CASRWGGLMGTEAFF.

J is TRBJ2-3 and V is TRBV11-2, with TRBD2 identical over 11 bases. CDR1 is SGHAT, CDR2 FQNNGV, per germline. The CDR3 is made up of 18 amino acids. J was trimmed by 6 bases and V by 5 bases; bases with no gene match: 16. The CDR3 region is CASSHKRRLAGNLDTQYF. In DNA form, the CDR3 reads TGTGCCAGCAGCCATAAACGTCGACTAGCGGGAAATTTGGATACGCAGTATTTT.

The chain employs TRBV14 and TRBJ2-5; no clear D gene. The V gene's germline CDR1 is SGHDN and CDR2 FVKESK. The CDR3 runs 13 residues. V lost 4 bases and J 1 base, leaving 7 bases between the germline ends. The CDR3 DNA follows: TGTGCCAGCAGCCGGAGTCTCCAAGAGACCCAGTACTTC. Its protein is CASSRSLQETQYF.

By share of the sample, this clone is large. This chain joins TRBV2 and TRBJ1-5, with no clear D. Germline CDR1 is SNHLY and CDR2 is FYNNEI. V lost 4 bases and J lost 6, with 10 bases in between. The CDR3 totals 13 residues. The CDR3 DNA sequence: TGTGCCAGCAGTGTCGAATATTCTCAGCCCCAGCATTTT. As protein: CASSVEYSQPQHF.

The chain is built from TRBV27 and TRBJ1-6; D unresolved. Trimming stripped 3 bases from V and 0 bases from J, with 15 bases between. Germline lookup yields CDR1 MNHEY and CDR2 SMNVEV (reference sequence). This CDR3 region has 18 residues. The CDR3: CASSFRAMARSYNSPLHF. The CDR3 region has the DNA TGTGCCAGCAGTTTTCGGGCGATGGCCCGCTCCTATAATTCACCCCTCCACTTT.

This clone occurred a few times. Other DNA sequences in the sample encode the same CDR3. The J gene is TRBJ2-1, the V gene TRBV14, with D possibly called TRBD1 or TRBD2 (6 bases each). The germline V gene encodes CDR1 SGHDN and CDR2 FVKESK. Trimming took 1 base from V and 3 from J, leaving 10 bases between them. The CDR3 consists of 15 residues. CDR3 residues: CASSQGLGGYNEQFF. The CDR3 nucleotides read TGTGCCAGCAGCCAAGGACTAGGGGGCTACAATGAGCAGTTCTTC.

The chain recombines TRBV13 with TRBJ2-7; tentatively, D is TRBD1 (6 bases). The CDR3 totals 14 residues. CDR1 and CDR2 (germline): PRHDT, FYEKMQ (reference sequence). V lost 6 bases, J lost 4 bases, and 16 bases lay in between. The CDR3 protein is CASRRTGTRYEQYF. The CDR3 nucleotides read TGTGCCAGCAGGAGGACCGGGACACGGTACGAGCAGTACTTC.

The chain is built from TRBV7-3 and TRBJ1-1; the D gene is possibly TRBD1 (5 bases). Germline CDR1 reads SGHTA; CDR2 reads FQGTGA. Trimming took 2 bases from V and 2 from J, leaving 9 bases between them. The CDR3 is made up of 14 amino acids. The CDR3 DNA follows: TGTGCCAGCAGCTTATGGGGGGGAAACACTGAAGCTTTCTTT. The encoded protein is CASSLWGGNTEAFF.

J is TRBJ2-1 and V is TRBV19, with 12 bases fitting TRBD2. V lost 4 bases to trimming and J lost 4 bases; unmatched junction nucleotides: 5. In germline, CDR1 is LNHDA, CDR2 SQIVND (reference sequence). The CDR3 has 16 residues. CDR3 protein: CASSTGTSGSYNEQFF. CDR3 coding DNA: TGTGCCAGTAGTACGGGGACTAGCGGGTCTTACAATGAGCAGTTCTTC.